These T cell receptor beta chains were read from a single sample in a study of CD8+CD57+ T cells in acquired aplastic anemia. One entry per CDR3 protein, called by TCRdb with MiXCR from the reads. The sample has some 280,000 distinct CDR3 sequences, roughly half seen once. The specimen was sorted CD4+, CD8+, or CD8+CD57+ T cells (not recorded which) from PBMCs. These receptors came from a human donor with severe aplastic anemia or a healthy control (not recorded which). CDR3s include the opening cysteine and the closing phenylalanine or tryptophan. D genes are given only for firm matches. Not all rows give a size; the values are once, few, many and, for expanded clones, a class.

>TRBV20-1|TRBJ2-5|.|.
TGCAGTGCTAGAGTAATGGGCGAGACCCAGTACTTC
CSARVMGETQYF
>TRBV7-9|TRBJ1-5|.|.
TGTGCCAGCAGCATACGTGGGTCCCAGCATTTT
CASSIRGSQHF
>TRBV5-1|TRBJ2-5|.|.
TGCGCCAGCAGCTCTGGGGGGCAGAGAGAGACCCAGTACTTC
CASSSGGQRETQYF
>TRBV7-2|TRBJ2-5|.|.
TGTGCCAGCAGTACCCTGCTAGCTAAAGAGACCCAGTACTTC
CASSTLLAKETQYF
>TRBV29-1|TRBJ2-7|.|.
TGCAGCGTTTCGGGGCAGGCGGCCTACGAGCAGTACTTC
CSVSGQAAYEQYF
>TRBV20-1|TRBJ1-4|.|once
TGCAGTGCCCGGCGAGGGTCTGAAAAACTGTTTTTT
CSARRGSEKLFF
>TRBV5-1|TRBJ2-2|TRBD1|many
TGCGCCAGCACCCCGTCAGGGGGCTGGACGAACACCGGGGAGCTGTTTTTT
CASTPSGGWTNTGELFF
>TRBV7-9|TRBJ1-5|.|.
TGTGCCAGCAGCCTAACCTACGGCAGTCAGCCCCAGCATTTT
CASSLTYGSQPQHF
>TRBV20-1|TRBJ1-3|.|.
TGCAGTGCTAGGACCGGGAGTAGCCCTGGAAGCACCATATATTTT
CSARTGSSPGSTIYF
>TRBV3-1|TRBJ2-3|.|.
TGTGCCACATCGAAGACTTGGGGAAGCACAGATACGCAGTATTTT
CATSKTWGSTDTQYF
>TRBV12-3/TRBV12-4|TRBJ2-1|.|.
TGTGCCAGCAGCTTAGGACCGGGACTTAGCTCCTACAATGAGCAGTTCTTC
CASSLGPGLSSYNEQFF
>TRBV29-1|TRBJ1-1|TRBD1|.
TGCAGCGTTGATCCAGGGGGCGATAGGGCTTTCTTT
CSVDPGGDRAFF
>TRBV9|TRBJ2-5|TRBD2|.
TGTGCCAGCAGCAAAAGAACCTTACTAGCGGGGGGGCAAGAGACCCAGTACTTC
CASSKRTLLAGGQETQYF
>TRBV9|TRBJ1-1|.|.
TGTGCCAGCAGCGTAGTTCCCCAGGGCAGGCTGGACACTGAAGCTTTCTTT
CASSVVPQGRLDTEAFF
>TRBV24-1|TRBJ2-3|.|.
TGTGCCACCAGTGCCTCGGGCGGTGCGGGGGCCGGATCTAACACAGATACGCAGTATTTT
CATSASGGAGAGSNTDTQYF
>TRBV20-1|TRBJ2-5|TRBD1|.
TGCAGTGCCCAAGGGGCAGAGACAGGGTGGTACCAAGAGACCCAGTACTTC
CSAQGAETGWYQETQYF
>TRBV24-1|TRBJ2-2|.|.
TGTGCCACCAGTGACCGGACAGAGGGGACTACCGGGGAGCTGTTTTTT
CATSDRTEGTTGELFF
>TRBV30|TRBJ1-3|.|.
TGTGCCTGGAAATCAAGGGGGTACACCATATATTTT
CAWKSRGYTIYF
>TRBV6-1|TRBJ2-7|.|many
TGTGCCAGCACCCAACAAGGCTACGAGCAGTACTTC
CASTQQGYEQYF
>TRBV5-6|TRBJ1-1|.|many
TGTGCCAGCAGCTTGACAAGGGTGTCCCTTCGGAACACTGAAGCTTTCTTT
CASSLTRVSLRNTEAFF
>TRBV2|TRBJ1-2|.|.
TGTGCCAGCAGTGAGCTAAGGGAGGGGAACTATGGCTACACCTTC
CASSELREGNYGYTF
>TRBV2|TRBJ2-7|.|.
TGTGCCAGCAGTGAATCGGGCGGCCAGACCTACGAGCAGTACTTC
CASSESGGQTYEQYF
>TRBV7-3|TRBJ2-2|.|.
TGTGCCAGCAGCTCAGGACAGCAAGAGACCGGGGAGCTGTTTTTT
CASSSGQQETGELFF
>TRBV9|TRBJ1-4|.|many
TGTGCCAGCAGCGAGGGTCGGAGAGCAACTAATGAAAAACTGTTTTTT
CASSEGRRATNEKLFF
>TRBV29-1|TRBJ1-5|.|.
TGCAGCGTAGCCGGGGGGAAGGAGGGGCAGCCCCAGCATTTT
CSVAGGKEGQPQHF
>TRBV7-8|TRBJ2-7|.|once
TGTGCCAGCAGCCAAGGACAGACACCCTACGAGCAGTACTTC
CASSQGQTPYEQYF
>TRBV6-1|TRBJ2-2|TRBD1|.
TGTGCCAGCGACTCCGGGACAGGGGGAGTCACCGGGGAGCTGTTTTTT
CASDSGTGGVTGELFF